This TCR beta chain was identified during a study of human T cells and chemical hapten exposure. As for the study in general: Small volume differences among pooled libraries mainly caused per-sample TCR yield variation.

The CDR3 is 15 residues long. Trimming removed 10 bases at V and 2 bases at J, with 18 bases between. Germline CDR1 SNHLY, CDR2 FYNNEI. TCRdb reprocessed the RACE reads with MiXCR, giving one entry per CDR3 protein. The repertoire holds tens of thousands of distinct CDR3 sequences, with approximately 12% as singletons. Specified time point: pre-sensitization, week 0. Indicated treatment: therapeutic diphenylcyclopropenone sensitization with weekly scalp DPC. Total RNA was isolated from unfractionated whole blood. This clonotype has ten or more counts. Sequencing was performed on whole blood, taken in connection with sensitization to the hapten diphenylcyclopropenone (DPC). The chain combines TRBV2 with TRBJ2-1; D is perhaps TRBD2 (6 bases). The receptor comes from a woman between 35 and 50 years old with alopecia areata. Some clones in this sample may be carry-over from other donors' samples. CDR3 sequence reads: CATRELDLAYNEQFF. The CDR3 coding sequence is TGTGCCACCCGGGAGCTGGATTTGGCCTACAATGAGCAGTTCTTC.